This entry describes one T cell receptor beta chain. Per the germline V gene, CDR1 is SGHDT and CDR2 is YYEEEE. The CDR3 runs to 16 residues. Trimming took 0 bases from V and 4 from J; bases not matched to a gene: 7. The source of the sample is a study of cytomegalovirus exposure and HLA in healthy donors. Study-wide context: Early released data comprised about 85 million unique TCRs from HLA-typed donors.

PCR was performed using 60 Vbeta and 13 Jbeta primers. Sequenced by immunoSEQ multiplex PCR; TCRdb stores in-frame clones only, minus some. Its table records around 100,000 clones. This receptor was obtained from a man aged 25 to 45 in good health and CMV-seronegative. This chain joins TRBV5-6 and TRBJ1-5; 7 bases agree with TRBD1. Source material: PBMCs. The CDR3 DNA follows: TGTGCCAGCAGCTTGGAAGGGGGCGCGAGAAATCAGCCCCAGCATTTT. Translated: CASSLEGGARNQPQHF.